These 14 T cell receptor beta chains share one sample of origin, sequenced in a study of T cell responses to AZD1222 COVID-19 vaccine. The protocol was immunoSEQ multiplex PCR, while the TCRdb copy is restricted to in-frame clones and leaves out a portion. Seen here are 150,000 to 180,000 clones, 90% observed once, and the top ten hold roughly 1.6%. The specimen was peripheral blood, collected 28 days after the second AZD1222 dose. These receptors all stem from an adult who received the AZD1222 COVID-19 vaccine.

This clone appeared once. This chain links TRBV7-3 with TRBJ2-1; D is unresolved. Germline lookup yields CDR1 SGHTA and CDR2 FQGTGA. The CDR3 sequence is 13 residues long. Trimming removed 1 base from V and 8 bases from J, with 9 bases in between. The CDR3 spells CASSLNSGYEQFF. Here the CDR3 DNA reads TGTGCCAGCAGCTTAAACTCGGGCTATGAGCAGTTCTTC.

On this clone: At one end the junction does not follow the germline gene, possibly because of a read error. The chain employs TRBV24-1 and TRBJ1-2, with D possibly being TRBD1 (6 bases). Germline-derived CDR1 and CDR2 are KGHDR and SFDVKD. CDR3 length equals 13 residues. DNA for the CDR3: TGTGCCATCAGTCCAGGGGTACCTATCGGCTACACCTTC. It specifies CAISPGVPIGYTF.

The chain uses TRBV5-1 and TRBJ2-6; 7 nucleotides line up with TRBD1. Germline trimming cut 0 bases from V and 1 base from J; bases unmatched to any gene: 7. Germline CDR1 SGHRS, CDR2 YFSETQ. The CDR3 covers 18 residues. The CDR3 protein is CASSLDLGQISGANVLTF. CDR3 nucleotides: TGCGCCAGCAGCTTGGATTTGGGACAGATTTCTGGGGCCAACGTCCTGACTTTC.

V usage is TRBV5-1 and J usage is TRBJ2-7; D might be TRBD2 (5 bases). CDR3 length equals 14 residues. Trimming stripped 0 bases from V and 7 bases from J, with 14 bases between. Germline V gene lookup returns CDR1 SGHRS and CDR2 YFSETQ. As DNA, the CDR3 is TGCGCCAGCAGCTTGGTTGTGGGAGTGGTGGAGCAGTACTTC. This sequence encodes CASSLVVGVVEQYF.

CDR3 loop: CASRGSLGRVGAEAFF. The CDR3 DNA sequence: TGTGCCAGCAGGGGTAGTTTAGGGCGGGTTGGGGCTGAAGCTTTCTTT. The chain is built from TRBV28 and TRBJ1-1, with D uncertain. V gave up 6 bases and J gave up 6 bases, with 23 bases separating them. The CDR3 length is 16 residues. The germline V gene has CDR1 MDHEN and CDR2 SYDVKM. The full variable domain, in which reference TRBV28 and TRBJ1-1 provide the parts outside the CDR3, is DVKVTQSSRYLVKRTGEKVFLECVQDMDHENMFWYRQDPGLGLRLIYFSYDVKMKEKGDIPEGYSVSREKKERFSLILESASTNQTSMYLCASRGSLGRVGAEAFFGQGTRLTVV.

The CDR3 sequence is CASSLWQNSNQPQHF. The CDR3 DNA reads TGTGCCAGCAGTTTATGGCAGAATAGCAATCAGCCCCAGCATTTT. J is TRBJ1-5 and V is TRBV27, with unresolved D. Looked up from germline, CDR1 is MNHEY and CDR2 is SMNVEV (reference sequence). V shed 1 base and J shed 0 bases, with 7 bases lying between them. This CDR3 spans 15 amino acids.

V and J are TRBV5-1 and TRBJ1-1; D not certain. This CDR3 has 13 residues. Germline lookup yields CDR1 SGHRS and CDR2 YFSETQ. The V end lost 4 bases, the J end lost 0 bases, and 7 bases lay between the germline ends. The CDR3 is CASSQDLNTEAFF. CDR3 in DNA: TGCGCCAGCAGCCAAGACCTGAACACTGAAGCTTTCTTT.

CDR3 residues: CASSLWRGNEQFF. Here the CDR3 DNA reads TGTGCCAGCAGTTTATGGAGGGGCAATGAGCAGTTCTTC. This chain links TRBV27 with TRBJ2-1; TRBD2 is a possible D gene (6 bases). CDR1 and CDR2 from the germline V gene are MNHEY and SMNVEV (reference sequence). V lost 1 base and J 6 bases, leaving 7 bases between the germline ends. This CDR3 has 13 amino acids.

The count of this clone is one. The genes are TRBV2 and TRBJ1-2; D is uncertain. The CDR3 covers 13 residues. CDR1 SNHLY and CDR2 FYNNEI come from the germline V gene. V lost 6 bases and J 4 bases, leaving 12 bases between the germline ends. CDR3 sequence: CASSGSKVYGYTF. The DNA of the CDR3 is TGTGCCAGCAGCGGATCGAAGGTCTATGGCTACACCTTC.

This chain uses TRBV9 with TRBJ2-7; D might be TRBD1 or TRBD2, each matching 5 bases. CDR3 length equals 14 residues. V was trimmed by 3 bases and J by 2 bases, leaving 12 bases between them. Germline V lookup: CDR1 SGDLS, CDR2 YYNGEE. This CDR3 reads CASSGSGPTYEQYF. Here the CDR3 DNA reads TGTGCCAGCAGCGGATCGGGACCAACCTACGAGCAGTACTTC.

The chain recombines TRBV12-3 or TRBV12-4 with TRBJ2-2; TRBD2 might be the D (6 bases). This CDR3 region has 13 residues. Trimming shortened V by 11 bases and J by 5 bases, and 15 bases separated the two germline ends. CDR3 nucleotide sequence: TGTGCCCAGTGGATGGGGGGAACCGGGGAGCTGTTTTTT. Translation gives CAQWMGGTGELFF.

The chain employs TRBV18 and TRBJ2-5, with 7 bases aligning to TRBD1. The V and J ends lost 4 bases and 4 bases, in that order; junction bases with no gene match: 3. Germline V gene lookup returns CDR1 KGHSH and CDR2 LQKENI. CDR3 length: 13 amino acids. CDR3 sequence reads: CASSLGQVETQYF. As DNA, the CDR3 is TGTGCCAGCTCACTAGGACAGGTAGAGACCCAGTACTTC.

V and J are TRBV5-1 and TRBJ1-1; TRBD1 agrees at 10 bases. V lost 3 bases to trimming and J lost 2 bases; unmatched junction nucleotides: 4. From germline, CDR1 is SGHRS and CDR2 YFSETQ. The CDR3 loop spans 15 amino acids. The CDR3, as DNA: TGCGCCAGCAGCTCTCGACAGGGGGCAAACACTGAAGCTTTCTTT. Translation gives CASSSRQGANTEAFF.

The V and J genes are TRBV11-2 and TRBJ2-1, with no clear D. Germline values: CDR1 SGHAT, CDR2 FQNNGV. With 8 bases removed from V and 10 bases from J, the gap between germline ends came to 21 bases. The CDR3 is made up of 14 amino acids. Written as DNA, the CDR3 is TGTGCCAGCTGCTGTAGGAGCCCAGGAAGGGAGCAGTTCTTC. This encodes CASCCRSPGREQFF.